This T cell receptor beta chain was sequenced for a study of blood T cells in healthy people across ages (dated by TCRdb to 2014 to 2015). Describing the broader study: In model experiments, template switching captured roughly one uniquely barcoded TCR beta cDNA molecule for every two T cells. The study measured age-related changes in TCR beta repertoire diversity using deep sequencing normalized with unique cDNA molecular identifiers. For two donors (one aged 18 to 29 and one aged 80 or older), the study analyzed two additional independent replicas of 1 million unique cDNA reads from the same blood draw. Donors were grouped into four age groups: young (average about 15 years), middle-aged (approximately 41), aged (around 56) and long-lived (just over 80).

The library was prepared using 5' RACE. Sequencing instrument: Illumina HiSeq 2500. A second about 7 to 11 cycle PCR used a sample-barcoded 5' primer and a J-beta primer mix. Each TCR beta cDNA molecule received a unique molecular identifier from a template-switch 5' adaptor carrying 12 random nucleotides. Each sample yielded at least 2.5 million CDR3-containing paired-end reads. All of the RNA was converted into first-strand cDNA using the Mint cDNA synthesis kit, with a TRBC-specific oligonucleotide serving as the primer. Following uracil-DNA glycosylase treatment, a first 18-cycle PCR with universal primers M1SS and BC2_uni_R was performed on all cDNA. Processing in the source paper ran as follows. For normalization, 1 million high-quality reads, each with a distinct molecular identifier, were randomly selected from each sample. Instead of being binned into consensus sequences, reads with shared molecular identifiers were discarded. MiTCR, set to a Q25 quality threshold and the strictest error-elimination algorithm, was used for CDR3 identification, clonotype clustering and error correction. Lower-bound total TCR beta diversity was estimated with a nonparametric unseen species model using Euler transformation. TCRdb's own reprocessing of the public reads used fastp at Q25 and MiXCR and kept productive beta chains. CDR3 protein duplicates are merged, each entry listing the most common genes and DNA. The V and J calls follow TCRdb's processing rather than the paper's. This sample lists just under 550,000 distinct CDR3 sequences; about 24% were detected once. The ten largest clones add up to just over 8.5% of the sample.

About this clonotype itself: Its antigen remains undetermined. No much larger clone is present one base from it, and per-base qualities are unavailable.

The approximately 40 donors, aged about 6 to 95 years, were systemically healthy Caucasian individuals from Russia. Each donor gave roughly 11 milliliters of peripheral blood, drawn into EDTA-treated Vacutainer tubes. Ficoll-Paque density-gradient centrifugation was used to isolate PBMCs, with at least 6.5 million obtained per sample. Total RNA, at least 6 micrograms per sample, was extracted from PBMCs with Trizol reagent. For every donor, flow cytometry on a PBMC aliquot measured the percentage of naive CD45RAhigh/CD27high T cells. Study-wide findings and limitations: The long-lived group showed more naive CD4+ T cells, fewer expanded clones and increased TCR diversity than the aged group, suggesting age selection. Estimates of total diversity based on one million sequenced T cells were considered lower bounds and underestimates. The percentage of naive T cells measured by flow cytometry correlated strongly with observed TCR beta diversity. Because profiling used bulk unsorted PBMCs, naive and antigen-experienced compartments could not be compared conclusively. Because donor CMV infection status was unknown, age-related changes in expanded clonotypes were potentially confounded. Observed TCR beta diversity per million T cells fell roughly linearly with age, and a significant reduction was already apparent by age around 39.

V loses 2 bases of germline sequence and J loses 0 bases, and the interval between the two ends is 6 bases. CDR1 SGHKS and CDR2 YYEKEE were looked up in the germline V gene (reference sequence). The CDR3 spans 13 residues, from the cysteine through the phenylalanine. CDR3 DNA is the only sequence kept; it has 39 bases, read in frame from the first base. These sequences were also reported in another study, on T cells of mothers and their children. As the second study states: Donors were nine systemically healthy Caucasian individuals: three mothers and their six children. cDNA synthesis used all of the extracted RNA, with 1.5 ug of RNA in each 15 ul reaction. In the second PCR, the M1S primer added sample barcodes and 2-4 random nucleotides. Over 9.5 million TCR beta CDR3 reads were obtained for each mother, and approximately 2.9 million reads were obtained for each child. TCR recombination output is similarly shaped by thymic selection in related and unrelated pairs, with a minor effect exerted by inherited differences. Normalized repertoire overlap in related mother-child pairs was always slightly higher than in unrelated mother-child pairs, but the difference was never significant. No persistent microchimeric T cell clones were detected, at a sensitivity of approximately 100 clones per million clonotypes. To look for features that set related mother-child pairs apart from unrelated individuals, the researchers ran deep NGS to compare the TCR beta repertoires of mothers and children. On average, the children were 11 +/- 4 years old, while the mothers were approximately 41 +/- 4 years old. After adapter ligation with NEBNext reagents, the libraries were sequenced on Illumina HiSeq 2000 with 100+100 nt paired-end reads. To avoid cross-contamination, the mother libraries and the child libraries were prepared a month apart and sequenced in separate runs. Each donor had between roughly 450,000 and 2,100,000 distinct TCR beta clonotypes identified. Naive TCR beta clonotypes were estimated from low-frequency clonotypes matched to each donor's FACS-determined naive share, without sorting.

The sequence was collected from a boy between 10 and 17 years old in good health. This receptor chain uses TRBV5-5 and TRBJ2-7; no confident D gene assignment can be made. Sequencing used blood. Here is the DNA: TGTGCCAGCAGCTTTGGTTTCTCCTACGAGCAGTACTTC. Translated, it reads CASSFGFSYEQYF.